A single sample gave rise to the 5 T cell receptor beta chains below, sequenced in a study of shared clonotypes between healthy human individuals. TCRdb keeps only in-frame clones here, not all; method: immunoSEQ multiplex PCR. Among under 1,100,000 clones, about 75% were seen once, and the ten largest hold 1.4% to 1.5%. Source material: memory CD4+ T cells sorted from blood. Subset noted: CD45RA-negative fraction. These receptors all stem from a young man in good health.

J is TRBJ2-6 and V is TRBV28; perhaps TRBD2 as D (5 bases). The V gene lost 5 bases and the J gene lost 4 bases, with 12 bases spanning the gap. The CDR3 sequence is 15 residues long. Germline V gene lookup returns CDR1 MDHEN and CDR2 SYDVKM. The CDR3 protein is CASSGSLGGANVLTF. In DNA, the CDR3 is TGTGCCAGCAGTGGGAGCTTGGGGGGGGCCAACGTCCTGACTTTC.

The chain links TRBV9 to TRBJ2-3; 13 nucleotides agree with TRBD2. The CDR3 contains 21 residues. The germline V gene encodes CDR1 SGDLS and CDR2 YYNGEE. V was clipped by 4 bases and J by 2 bases; unmatched bases: 19. The DNA of the CDR3 is TGTGCCAGCAGCCGAGTGGGTTCGACTAGCGGGAGGTCTCCCTACACAGATACGCAGTATTTT. Protein sequence: CASSRVGSTSGRSPYTDTQYF.

This chain joins TRBV11-2 and TRBJ2-5, with D possibly being TRBD2 (5 bases). The germline V and J ends were trimmed by 5 bases and 2 bases, with 12 bases remaining between them. Germline CDR1 and CDR2: SGHAT and FQNNGV. The CDR3 extends over 14 amino acids. In DNA, the CDR3 is TGTGCCAGCAGCCTCCGAGGGAAACAAGAGACCCAGTACTTC. Amino acid sequence: CASSLRGKQETQYF. The variable domain in full, completed from reference TRBV11-2 and TRBJ2-5, reads EAGVAQSPRYKIIEKRQSVAFWCNPISGHATLYWYQQILGQGPKLLIQFQNNGVVDDSQLPKDRFSAERLKGVDSTLKIQPAKLEDSAVYLCASSLRGKQETQYFGPGTRLLVL.

This clone was detected only a few times. The chain uses TRBV5-1 and TRBJ2-7; the D is unclear. The CDR3 extends over 13 amino acids. V gave up 0 bases and J gave up 1 base, with 5 bases separating them. CDR1 is SGHRS, CDR2 YFSETQ, per germline. In DNA, the CDR3 is TGCGCCAGCAGCTTGGTACAGTCCTACGAGCAGTACTTC. Translated: CASSLVQSYEQYF.

This clone occurred once. V gene TRBV28 combines with J gene TRBJ2-1; D tentatively reads TRBD1 or TRBD2 (6 bases each). V lost 8 bases and J lost 3, with 17 bases in between. The CDR3 contains 15 residues. Germline V gene data show CDR1 as MDHEN and CDR2 as SYDVKM. The CDR3 loop is CASESRGLRYNEQFF. DNA of the CDR3: TGTGCCAGCGAGTCACGGGGGCTACGCTACAATGAGCAGTTCTTC.